This TCR beta chain appears in the sequencing data of a study of blood T cell repertoires in COVID-19. At the level of the study: Whether acute or convalescent, the COVID-19 samples came from the United States, Italy and Spain. T cells, B-cell-depleted T cells, or PBMCs supplied cDNA or gDNA.

Original methodology: Amplification with reference gene primers provided the estimates of nucleated cell counts. Libraries were prepared by immunoSEQ multiplex PCR; TCRdb keeps only in-frame clonotypes and omits some of them. V and J calls and clone size come straight from that table; D and trimming were deduced from the DNA. The table shows 50,000 to 70,000 clones, with about 88% occurring only once. This clonotype was obtained from a man in his 70s with active COVID-19. Sequences were obtained from peripheral blood.

CDR3 nucleotides: TGTGCCAGCAGCCAATCCTATGACTCCTACGAGCAGTACTTC. This translates into CASSQSYDSYEQYF. V usage is TRBV4-2 and J usage is TRBJ2-7, with D hard to call. The CDR3 covers 14 residues. V shed 2 bases and J shed 0 bases, with 8 bases lying between them. Germline lookup yields CDR1 LGHNA and CDR2 YNFKEQ.